These 27 T cell receptor beta chains were all obtained from the same sample, sequenced in a study of T cells in tuberculosis. Produced via immunoSEQ multiplex PCR; TCRdb's table is partial and in-frame only. The data hold around 43,000 clones, with about 95% observed a single time. The source material was PBMCs. The receptor set was obtained from a donor aged 10-29 years with latent tuberculosis or without tuberculosis infection.

The gene calls are TRBV27 and TRBJ2-7, with D possibly being TRBD1 (5 bases). The germline V gene encodes CDR1 MNHEY and CDR2 SMNVEV (reference sequence). The V end lost 5 bases, the J end lost 5 bases, and 25 bases lay between the germline ends. CDR3 length: 17 residues. CDR3 in amino acids: CASSRTDLLGRPNEQYF. CDR3 sequence (DNA): TGTGCCAGCAGTCGTACGGATCTTCTGGGGCGTCCGAACGAGCAGTACTTC.

The V gene is TRBV4-3, the J gene TRBJ2-1, with TRBD2 matching 16 bases. V shed 3 bases, J shed 0 bases, and the junction held 11 bases outside the gene matches. Looked up from germline, CDR1 is LGHNA and CDR2 is YSLEER. There are 21 residues in the CDR3. The CDR3 DNA sequence: TGCGCCAGCAGCCAGGTGACGATGGGACTAGCGGGGGGGAGCTCCTACAATGAGCAGTTCTTC. Translated, it gives CASSQVTMGLAGGSSYNEQFF.

The J gene is TRBJ2-7, the V gene TRBV10-1; 9 nucleotides match TRBD1. The V segment lost 0 bases and the J segment 4 bases; nucleotides outside the gene matches: 4. Germline loops: CDR1 WNHNN, CDR2 SYGVQD (reference sequence). The CDR3 consists of 15 residues. CDR3 sequence: CASSESDRGGYEQYF. In nucleotides, the CDR3 is TGCGCCAGCAGTGAGTCCGACAGGGGGGGATACGAGCAGTACTTC.

V gene TRBV4-1 combines with J gene TRBJ2-7; D is perhaps TRBD2 (5 bases). The germline V and J ends were trimmed by 1 base and 2 bases, with 9 bases remaining between them. CDR1 and CDR2 (germline): MGHRA, YSYEKL. The CDR3 loop spans 14 amino acids. The CDR3, as DNA: TGCGCCAGCAGCCAAGCCCCCGGGGCCTACGAGCAGTACTTC. It codes for CASSQAPGAYEQYF.

The V gene is TRBV11-2, the J gene TRBJ1-5, with 7 bases matching TRBD1. This CDR3 is 17 amino acids long. V trimming: 0 bases; J trimming: 3 bases; junction bases outside the gene matches: 8. CDR1 and CDR2 from the germline V gene are SGHAT and FQNNGV. The DNA for the CDR3 is TGTGCCAGCAGCTTAGATGACCCGACAGGGTACAATCAGCCCCAGCATTTT. It is translated as CASSLDDPTGYNQPQHF.

The J gene is TRBJ1-4, the V gene TRBV19; D is undetermined. The CDR3 is made up of 16 amino acids. Looked up from germline, CDR1 is LNHDA and CDR2 is SQIVND (reference sequence). The V and J ends lost 7 bases and 8 bases respectively, with 23 bases between them. CDR3 protein: CASNHLKGRTEEKLFF. In DNA, the CDR3 is TGTGCCAGTAACCACCTTAAAGGGAGGACTGAGGAAAAACTGTTTTTT.

J is TRBJ1-1 and V is TRBV2, with D perhaps TRBD1 (5 bases). This CDR3 is 16 amino acids long. Germline V lookup: CDR1 SNHLY, CDR2 FYNNEI. Trimming took off 7 bases at V and 1 base at J, with 19 bases between the two ends. The CDR3 spells CASTLTRGATNTEAFF. Here the CDR3 DNA reads TGTGCCAGCACCCTCACTCGTGGGGCGACGAACACTGAAGCTTTCTTT.

The chain recombines TRBV29-1 with TRBJ1-3; D gene uncertain. Germline assignment: CDR1 SQVTM and CDR2 ANQGSEA. V lost 6 bases and J 0 bases, leaving 12 bases between the germline ends. The CDR3 sequence is 14 residues long. This chain's CDR3 is CSVRTGNSGNTIYF. DNA of the CDR3: TGCAGCGTGAGGACGGGGAACTCTGGAAACACCATATATTTT. The full variable domain, completed using reference TRBV29-1 and TRBJ1-3, is SAVISQKPSRDICQRGTSLTIQCQVDSQVTMMFWYRQQPGQSLTLIATANQGSEATYESGFVIDKFPISRPNLTFSTLTVSNMSPEDSSIYLCSVRTGNSGNTIYFGEGSWLTVV.

The rearrangement joins TRBV27 to TRBJ2-3; TRBD2 matches 7 bases. Germline V CDR1 and CDR2: MNHEY, SMNVEV (reference sequence). CDR3 length: 16 amino acids. V trimming: 6 bases; J trimming: 0 bases; junction bases outside the gene matches: 9. For the CDR3, the DNA is TGTGCCAGCAGGGTTCTCAGCGGGGTTAGCACAGATACGCAGTATTTT. Amino acid sequence: CASRVLSGVSTDTQYF.

This chain links TRBV28 with TRBJ2-3, with D possibly being TRBD2 (6 bases). This CDR3 is 16 amino acids long. Germline lookup yields CDR1 MDHEN and CDR2 SYDVKM. Deletions cut 4 bases from V and 0 bases from J, with 14 bases between. This CDR3 reads CASSWGRGTSTDTQYF. As DNA, the CDR3 is TGTGCCAGCAGTTGGGGTCGTGGGACTAGCACAGATACGCAGTATTTT.

The V call is TRBV19, the J call TRBJ2-5, with 8 bases lining up with TRBD2. This CDR3 spans 16 amino acids. The germline V gene encodes CDR1 LNHDA and CDR2 SQIVND (reference sequence). J gave up 4 bases and V 6 bases, and 13 bases lay outside the gene matches. This chain's CDR3 is CASSGTSRIVSETQYF. The CDR3 nucleotides are TGTGCCAGTAGCGGGACTAGTCGTATTGTTTCAGAGACCCAGTACTTC.

The chain joins TRBV6-1 to TRBJ1-3; TRBD1 matches 9 bases. After removal of 4 bases from V and 0 bases from J, the junction contained 16 bases not matched to a gene. Germline CDR1 is MNHNS and CDR2 is SASEGT. CDR3 size: 20 residues. CDR3 residues: CASSASYGTGKRDSGNTIYF. CDR3 in DNA: TGTGCCAGCAGTGCGAGTTATGGGACAGGGAAAAGGGACTCTGGAAACACCATATATTTT.

The rearrangement links TRBV7-9 to TRBJ1-3; no clear D. The CDR3 totals 16 residues. Germline V CDR1 and CDR2: SEHNR, FQNEAQ (reference sequence). V gave up 1 base and J gave up 0 bases, with 10 bases separating them. The DNA for the CDR3 is TGTGCCAGCAGCTTAGTTTCCGGAGGCTCTGGAAACACCATATATTTT. This gives the protein CASSLVSGGSGNTIYF.

The sample holds one count of this clone. The chain uses TRBV7-9 and TRBJ2-5; possible D gene TRBD2, 6 bases. This CDR3 comprises 16 residues. V shed 1 base and J shed 3 bases, with 15 bases lying between them. CDR1 SEHNR and CDR2 FQNEAQ come from the germline V gene (reference sequence). The CDR3 loop reads CASSLVAGLYKETQYF. The CDR3 DNA reads as TGTGCCAGCAGCTTAGTGGCGGGATTATACAAAGAGACCCAGTACTTC.

The sample holds one count of this clone. The chain employs TRBV11-2 and TRBJ2-3; D call uncertain. The CDR3 has 16 residues. Germline values: CDR1 SGHAT, CDR2 FQNNGV. V dropped 1 base and J dropped 1 base, with 12 bases sitting between them. CDR3 sequence (DNA): TGTGCCAGCAGCTTAGGCGTAAGTACTGGCACAGATACGCAGTATTTT. It specifies CASSLGVSTGTDTQYF.

V and J are TRBV4-1 and TRBJ2-5; 15 nucleotides align to TRBD2. Trimming cost V 0 bases and J 5 bases; bases outside gene matches: 4. Per the germline V gene, CDR1 is MGHRA and CDR2 is YSYEKL. This CDR3 spans 17 amino acids. The DNA of the CDR3 is TGCGCCAGCAGCCAAGATGGGACTAGCGGGGGGTGGGAGACCCAGTACTTC. Protein product: CASSQDGTSGGWETQYF.

This chain links TRBV6-6 with TRBJ2-2; D might be TRBD2 (5 bases). V was pared by 7 bases and J by 6 bases, with 15 bases between. Per germline, CDR1 MNHNY and CDR2 SVGAGI (reference sequence). The CDR3 has 14 amino acids. The CDR3 sequence is CASTLFGGSGELFF. In DNA, the CDR3 is TGTGCCAGCACTCTTTTCGGAGGTTCCGGGGAGCTGTTTTTT.

The rearrangement uses TRBV5-1 and TRBJ1-2, with TRBD1 identical over 7 bases. The ends lost 4 bases at V and 1 base at J; junction bases unmatched: 4. The germline V gene encodes CDR1 SGHRS and CDR2 YFSETQ. The CDR3 is made up of 14 amino acids. The CDR3 here is CASSPRQGNYGYTF. The CDR3, as DNA: TGCGCCAGCAGCCCTAGACAGGGTAACTATGGCTACACCTTC.

This chain joins TRBV6-5 and TRBJ2-1; 7 nucleotides align to TRBD1. This CDR3 region has 13 residues. Germline assignment: CDR1 MNHEY and CDR2 SVGAGI. V shed 4 bases, J shed 9 bases, and the junction held 6 bases outside the gene matches. The DNA for the CDR3 is TGTGCCAGCAGTTCTTACCGGGACAGTGAGCAGTTCTTC. Encoded protein: CASSSYRDSEQFF.

This chain connects TRBV28 to TRBJ2-5, with 8 bases matching TRBD2. The V segment lost 6 bases and the J segment 5 bases; nucleotides outside the gene matches: 2. The CDR3 covers 12 residues. Germline-derived CDR1 and CDR2 are MDHEN and SYDVKM. The CDR3 nucleotides read TGTGCCAGCAGGGGACTAGTCGAGACCCAGTACTTC. It is translated as CASRGLVETQYF. Looking up the rest from reference TRBV28 and TRBJ2-5 gives the full variable domain: DVKVTQSSRYLVKRTGEKVFLECVQDMDHENMFWYRQDPGLGLRLIYFSYDVKMKEKGDIPEGYSVSREKKERFSLILESASTNQTSMYLCASRGLVETQYFGPGTRLLVL.

The chain joins TRBV9 to TRBJ2-1, with D maybe TRBD1 (6 bases). The CDR3 contains 15 residues. Germline loops: CDR1 SGDLS, CDR2 YYNGEE. Trimming removed 0 bases from V and 9 bases from J, with 16 bases in between. CDR3 coding DNA: TGTGCCAGCAGCGTAGTGTGGGGGCAGTCCAGTGAGCAGTTCTTC. The encoded protein is CASSVVWGQSSEQFF.

This chain links TRBV28 with TRBJ1-2; no reliable D call. V shed 5 bases and J shed 9 bases, with 13 bases lying between them. This CDR3 has 12 residues. Germline CDR1 MDHEN, CDR2 SYDVKM. The CDR3 here is CASSTPLSRYTF. The CDR3 region has the DNA TGTGCCAGCAGTACCCCCCTTAGTCGCTACACCTTC.

This clone was seen only once. CDR3 amino acids: CASSPLGSPAEPQHF. In nucleotides, the CDR3 is TGTGCCAGCTCACCTCTCGGGAGTCCAGCGGAGCCCCAGCATTTT. The genes are TRBV18 and TRBJ1-5; D is unclear. The length of the CDR3 is 15 residues. V was pared by 3 bases and J by 8 bases, with 17 bases between. The germline CDR1 and CDR2 sequences are KGHSH and LQKENI.

The rearrangement joins TRBV11-2 to TRBJ2-7; 8 bases line up with TRBD1. Germline lookup yields CDR1 SGHAT and CDR2 FQNNGV. The CDR3 totals 15 residues. Germline trimming cut 0 bases from V and 2 bases from J; bases unmatched to any gene: 3. The CDR3: CASSLEGGQAYEQYF. CDR3 nucleotides: TGTGCCAGCAGCTTAGAGGGGGGACAGGCCTACGAGCAGTACTTC.

This rearrangement joins TRBV28 to TRBJ1-6, with D tentatively TRBD1 (6 bases). The CDR3 is 15 residues long. The ends were cut back, 8 bases at V and 7 bases at J, with 18 bases in the middle. Germline CDR1 is MDHEN and CDR2 is SYDVKM. CDR3 sequence reads: CASLQQGRPNSPLHF. For the CDR3, the DNA is TGTGCCAGCTTACAACAGGGACGTCCGAATTCACCCCTCCACTTT. Supplemented by reference TRBV28 and TRBJ1-6, the full variable domain reads DVKVTQSSRYLVKRTGEKVFLECVQDMDHENMFWYRQDPGLGLRLIYFSYDVKMKEKGDIPEGYSVSREKKERFSLILESASTNQTSMYLCASLQQGRPNSPLHFGNGTRLTVT.

The rearrangement uses TRBV5-4 and TRBJ1-2; D is uncertain. The V gene lost 0 bases and the J gene lost 7 bases, with 19 bases spanning the gap. The CDR3 extends over 16 amino acids. The V gene's germline CDR1 is SGHNT and CDR2 YYREEE (reference sequence). As DNA, the CDR3 is TGTGCCAGCAGCTTGGACGGACTACCTGGGTCCGCTGGCTACACCTTC. Protein product: CASSLDGLPGSAGYTF.

The chain combines TRBV30 with TRBJ1-2; 8 bases line up with TRBD1. V was pared by 0 bases and J by 14 bases, with 5 bases of the junction left unmatched. CDR1 and CDR2 (germline): GTSNPN, SVGIG (reference sequence). This CDR3 has 11 residues. The DNA for the CDR3 is TGTGCCTGGAGTGTACGGACAGGGAAAACCTTC. It yields the protein CAWSVRTGKTF.